The clone carrying this T cell receptor beta chain came up once. Its cognate antigen is unknown. This entry belongs to a study of STAT3 mutations in large granular lymphocyte leukemia. Some clones are missing from TCRdb's copy, which holds only in-frame ones; the method was immunoSEQ multiplex PCR. The profile shows tens of thousands of clones, about 81% of them singletons. General study findings and limits: Every T-cell large granular lymphocyte leukemia patient had at least one immunodominant TCR beta clonotype. No sample exists from the first appearance of each clone.

The CDR3 length is 14 residues. Per the germline V gene, CDR1 is LNHDA and CDR2 is SQIVND (reference sequence). After removal of 9 bases from V and 3 bases from J, the junction contained 8 bases not matched to a gene. The chain recombines TRBV19 with TRBJ1-5; 7 nucleotides align to TRBD1. Sequenced material: PBMCs. The sequence was obtained from a human donor with T large granular lymphocyte leukemia. Some clones in this sample may be carry-over from other donors' samples. CDR3 bases: TGTGCCAGCCACCAGGGGGAATTCAATCAGCCCCAGCATTTT. It encodes CASHQGEFNQPQHF.